These 19 T cell receptor beta chains were all obtained from the same sample, sequenced in a study of T cell changes during pregnancy in multiple sclerosis. Measured with immunoSEQ multiplex PCR; TCRdb has only the in-frame clones, and not every one. Among under 55,000 clones listed, 70% to 90% were seen once. The source material was peripheral blood, sampled in the first trimester of pregnancy. The receptors stem from a female donor with multiple sclerosis, enrolled in a pregnancy study.

The chain recombines TRBV18 with TRBJ2-5; no reliable D call. Germline values: CDR1 KGHSH, CDR2 LQKENI. The CDR3 has 14 amino acids. V dropped 0 bases and J dropped 4 bases, with 9 bases sitting between them. In DNA, the CDR3 is TGTGCCAGCTCACCACCGGGTCAGGCAGAGACCCAGTACTTC. Its protein is CASSPPGQAETQYF.

The rearrangement uses TRBV4-2 and TRBJ2-7, with 7 bases identical to TRBD2. CDR3 size: 15 residues. The junction had 5 bases not matched to a gene; V was cut back by 1 base and J by 2 bases. In germline, CDR1 is LGHNA, CDR2 YNFKEQ. CDR3 sequence (DNA): TGTGCCAGCAGCCAAGCCGGGACTAAAGCCTACGAGCAGTACTTC. Its protein product is CASSQAGTKAYEQYF.

This chain connects TRBV5-1 to TRBJ1-4; no clear D gene. The V gene's germline CDR1 is SGHRS and CDR2 YFSETQ. The CDR3 is made up of 15 amino acids. The V and J ends lost 4 bases and 8 bases respectively, with 18 bases between them. CDR3 sequence reads: CASSGEGYLGEKLFF. The CDR3 DNA follows: TGCGCCAGCAGCGGCGAGGGATATCTGGGGGAAAAACTGTTTTTT. Full variable domain (remainder filled in from reference TRBV5-1 and TRBJ1-4): KAGVTQTPRYLIKTRGQQVTLSCSPISGHRSVSWYQQTPGQGLQFLFEYFSETQRNKGNFPGRFSGRQFSNSRSEMNVSTLELGDSALYLCASSGEGYLGEKLFFGSGTQLSVL.

The gene calls are TRBV7-3 and TRBJ2-7; D might be TRBD1 (6 bases). The CDR3 is 15 amino acids. CDR1 and CDR2 from the germline V gene are SGHTA and FQGTGA. Trimming removed 1 base from V and 1 base from J, with 11 bases in between. Here the CDR3 reads CASSLRWTDSYEQYF. The CDR3 DNA reads TGTGCCAGCAGCTTAAGGTGGACAGATTCCTACGAGCAGTACTTC. Supplemented by reference TRBV7-3 and TRBJ2-7, the full variable domain reads GAGVSQTPSNKVTEKGKYVELRCDPISGHTALYWYRQSLGQGPEFLIYFQGTGAADDSGLPNDRFFAVRPEGSVSTLKIQRTERGDSAVYLCASSLRWTDSYEQYFGPGTRLTVT.

This chain joins TRBV29-1 and TRBJ1-1, with 10 bases matching TRBD1. CDR1 is SQVTM, CDR2 ANQGSEA, per germline. This CDR3 is built from 15 residues. The trim removed 4 bases at V and 1 base at J, leaving 6 bases unmatched. In DNA, the CDR3 is TGCAGCGTTGGAGGGACAGGGGTCACGAACACTGAAGCTTTCTTT. It encodes CSVGGTGVTNTEAFF. Full variable domain (remainder filled in from reference TRBV29-1 and TRBJ1-1): SAVISQKPSRDICQRGTSLTIQCQVDSQVTMMFWYRQQPGQSLTLIATANQGSEATYESGFVIDKFPISRPNLTFSTLTVSNMSPEDSSIYLCSVGGTGVTNTEAFFGQGTRLTVV.

V and J are TRBV5-1 and TRBJ2-1; a possible D gene is TRBD2 (7 bases). The CDR3 covers 15 residues. In germline, CDR1 is SGHRS, CDR2 YFSETQ. Between the trimmed V and J ends, which lost 0 bases and 12 bases, there was a span of 19 bases. The CDR3 coding sequence is TGCGCCAGCAGCTTGGCGACGGGGGGCCCACTGGGGCAGTTCTTC. This sequence encodes CASSLATGGPLGQFF.

The chain employs TRBV30 and TRBJ1-2; D is uncertain. Germline CDR1 GTSNPN, CDR2 SVGIG (reference sequence). The CDR3 totals 11 residues. The germline V and J ends were trimmed by 2 bases and 3 bases, with 4 bases remaining between them. CDR3: CAWSFYYGYTF. CDR3 nucleotide sequence: TGTGCCTGGAGTTTCTACTATGGCTACACCTTC.

The V call is TRBV15, the J call TRBJ2-1; 9 bases line up with TRBD2. CDR1 is LNHNV, CDR2 YYDKDF, per germline (reference sequence). The CDR3 consists of 15 residues. Trimming took 7 bases from V and 4 from J; bases not matched to a gene: 8. CDR3 sequence: CATKFPAGGYNEQFF. DNA of the CDR3: TGTGCCACCAAATTCCCAGCGGGGGGTTACAATGAGCAGTTCTTC. Full variable domain (remainder filled in from reference TRBV15 and TRBJ2-1): DAMVIQNPRYQVTQFGKPVTLSCSQTLNHNVMYWYQQKSSQAPKLLFHYYDKDFNNEADTPDNFQSRRPNTSFCFLDIRSPGLGDTAMYLCATKFPAGGYNEQFFGPGTRLTVL.

The V call is TRBV5-1, the J call TRBJ2-7; no firm D call. Germline assignment: CDR1 SGHRS and CDR2 YFSETQ. The CDR3 spans 14 residues. Trimming left V 4 bases short and J 2 bases short, with 13 bases between. In nucleotides, the CDR3 is TGCGCCAGCAGCATAGAGACAAATACCTACGAGCAGTACTTC. This encodes CASSIETNTYEQYF.

This rearrangement joins TRBV10-1 to TRBJ2-1; D might be TRBD1 (6 bases). The ends were cut back, 3 bases at V and 3 bases at J, with 9 bases in the middle. The CDR3 sequence is 14 residues long. CDR1 WNHNN and CDR2 SYGVQD come from the germline V gene (reference sequence). CDR3 sequence (DNA): TGCGCCAGCAGTGACAGGGGTGACTACAATGAGCAGTTCTTC. Protein: CASSDRGDYNEQFF.

The CDR3, as DNA: TGTGCCAGCAGTGGAAGGGGCTATGGCTACACCTTC. It specifies CASSGRGYGYTF. This chain uses TRBV2 with TRBJ1-2, with D possibly being TRBD1 (5 bases). The CDR3 consists of 12 residues. From germline, CDR1 is SNHLY and CDR2 FYNNEI. Trimming cost V 4 bases and J 4 bases, with 7 bases left between them.

The J gene is TRBJ2-2, the V gene TRBV6-4, with 8 nucleotides matching TRBD2. Per the germline V gene, CDR1 is MRHNA and CDR2 is SNTAGT. The CDR3 is 15 amino acids. V lost 3 bases and J lost 2; bases outside the gene matches: 2. CDR3: CASSESGGNTGELFF. The CDR3, as DNA: TGTGCCAGCAGTGAAAGCGGGGGAAACACCGGGGAGCTGTTTTTT.

The rearrangement links TRBV6-5 to TRBJ1-1; D unclear. Trimming removed 9 bases from V and 5 bases from J, with 10 bases in between. This CDR3 is 11 amino acids long. Germline CDR1 MNHEY, CDR2 SVGAGI. The CDR3 sequence: CASRSGTEAFF. The CDR3 DNA reads as TGTGCCAGTAGGAGTGGGACTGAAGCTTTCTTT.

V is TRBV19 and J is TRBJ2-5; 7 bases match TRBD2. The CDR3 is 15 amino acids. Germline values: CDR1 LNHDA, CDR2 SQIVND (reference sequence). J was trimmed by 5 bases and V by 6 bases; bases with no gene match: 12. The CDR3 spells CASRRLATTPETQYF. The CDR3, as DNA: TGTGCCAGTAGAAGACTAGCCACCACTCCGGAGACCCAGTACTTC.

Worth noting for this clone: The sample carries other DNA sequences with the same CDR3. CDR3 DNA sequence: TGTGCCAGCAGCCCCGGGTGGACCCAGTACTTC. The encoded protein is CASSPGWTQYF. The V and J genes are TRBV7-2 and TRBJ2-5; D is uncertain. The CDR3 loop spans 11 amino acids. Germline CDR1 and CDR2: SGHTA and FQGNSA. The germline V and J ends were trimmed by 5 bases and 7 bases, with 8 bases remaining between them.

The gene calls are TRBV4-2 and TRBJ1-1; TRBD1 might be the D (5 bases). Germline V lookup: CDR1 LGHNA, CDR2 YNFKEQ. Trimming left V 4 bases short and J 8 bases short, with 14 bases between. The CDR3 has 13 residues. CDR3 DNA sequence: TGTGCCAGCAGCCCCCCCGGCGGACAAGAAGCTTTCTTT. It encodes CASSPPGGQEAFF.

The chain combines TRBV18 with TRBJ1-3; D not resolved. CDR1 and CDR2 (germline): KGHSH, LQKENI. There are 16 residues in the CDR3. V was pared by 1 base and J by 0 bases, with 10 bases between. The CDR3 sequence is CASSPLGLDSGNTIYF. The CDR3 DNA is TGTGCCAGCTCACCACTTGGTTTAGACTCTGGAAACACCATATATTTT.

The genes are TRBV2 and TRBJ2-1; TRBD2 agrees at 10 bases. The CDR3 has 15 amino acids. With V trimmed by 6 bases and J by 4 bases, 6 bases remained unmatched. The germline CDR1 and CDR2 sequences are SNHLY and FYNNEI. CDR3: CASSASGGGYNEQFF. CDR3 in DNA: TGTGCCAGCAGCGCGAGCGGGGGGGGATACAATGAGCAGTTCTTC.

This chain links TRBV6-1 with TRBJ2-7; maybe TRBD2 (5 bases). CDR3 length: 13 amino acids. Germline V lookup: CDR1 MNHNS, CDR2 SASEGT. Deletions cut 6 bases from V and 2 bases from J, with 11 bases between. The CDR3 reads CASRLGSAYEQYF. The CDR3 DNA reads as TGTGCCAGCAGACTAGGGTCAGCCTACGAGCAGTACTTC.